This entry lists 5 T cell receptor beta chains sequenced from one sample in a study of blood T cell repertoires in COVID-19. Sequenced by immunoSEQ multiplex PCR; TCRdb stores in-frame clones only, minus some. The data show about 140,000 clones, more than 75% seen once. The sample comprised peripheral blood. The receptors derive from a woman aged 40 to 50 with acute or convalescent COVID-19.

This clone was counted a few times. The CDR3 loop is CASSKRDRGKRTYQIRAEKLFF. As DNA, the CDR3 is TGTGCCAGCAGCAAAAGGGACAGGGGGAAAAGAACTTACCAAATTCGAGCGGAAAAACTGTTTTTT. This chain connects TRBV21-1 to TRBJ1-4; no check of the table's D call, TRBD1, against the DNA was made. TRBV21-1 is assigned pseudogene status. The CDR3 sequence is 22 residues long.

V and J are TRBV4-3 and TRBJ2-1; 10 bases are shared with TRBD2. V trimming: 1 base; J trimming: 3 bases; junction bases outside the gene matches: 3. The CDR3 is made up of 16 amino acids. Germline CDR1 LGHNA, CDR2 YSLEER. CDR3 bases: TGCGCCAGCAGCCAAGCCCTAGCGGGGGACTACAATGAGCAGTTCTTC. As protein: CASSQALAGDYNEQFF.

The V gene is TRBV27, the J gene TRBJ2-3, with 10 positions matching TRBD2. The V gene end was trimmed by 5 bases and the J gene end by 9 bases; junction bases not matched to a gene: 8. There are 14 residues in the CDR3. Germline CDR1 MNHEY, CDR2 SMNVEV (reference sequence). CDR3 in DNA: TGTGCCAGCAGTCTAGCGGGGGCCCCCAGAACGCAGTATTTT. It specifies CASSLAGAPRTQYF.

The gene calls are TRBV5-1 and TRBJ1-1; 7 bases align to TRBD1. The CDR3 is 15 amino acids. The trim removed 0 bases at V and 4 bases at J, leaving 6 bases unmatched. CDR1 and CDR2 (germline): SGHRS, YFSETQ. CDR3 in DNA: TGCGCCAGCAGCTTGGCCTCCGGGACAGCCACTGAAGCTTTCTTT. Translating gives CASSLASGTATEAFF. Using reference TRBV5-1 and TRBJ1-1 for the parts outside the CDR3, the full variable domain is KAGVTQTPRYLIKTRGQQVTLSCSPISGHRSVSWYQQTPGQGLQFLFEYFSETQRNKGNFPGRFSGRQFSNSRSEMNVSTLELGDSALYLCASSLASGTATEAFFGQGTRLTVV.

The chain uses TRBV12-3 or TRBV12-4 and TRBJ1-1; D possibly corresponds to TRBD1 (5 bases). Trimming removed 6 bases from V and 1 base from J, with 9 bases in between. The CDR3 length is 13 residues. The CDR3 DNA reads as TGTGCCAGCAGATATACAGGGAACACTGAAGCTTTCTTT. Translation: CASRYTGNTEAFF.